A single T cell receptor (beta chain) is shown here with its context. The TCRbeta library incorporated unique molecular identifiers. TCRdb recomputed calls from the PCR reads with MiXCR, one row per CDR3 protein. The sample lists about 360,000 distinct CDR3 sequences; about an eighth were seen once. The sample belongs to a study of T-cell reconstitution after alpha-beta-depleted transplantation in children. The V end lost 5 bases, the J end lost 5 bases, and 10 bases lay between the germline ends. The germline V gene encodes CDR1 SGHTA and CDR2 FQGNSA. The CDR3 runs to 13 residues. The TCR sequence derives from a human donor who donated a stem cell graft to a child with Fanconi anemia. The specimen was PBMCs, collected from the stem cell graft. The V and J genes are TRBV7-2 and TRBJ1-5; D gene uncertain. In DNA form, the CDR3 reads TGTGCCAGCAGCCAAGGGTCTTATCAGCCCCAGCATTTT. The encoded protein is CASSQGSYQPQHF. Drawing the rest from reference TRBV7-2 and TRBJ1-5, the complete variable domain is GAGVSQSPSNKVTEKGKDVELRCDPISGHTALYWYRQSLGQGLEFLIYFQGNSAPDKSGLPSDRFSAERTGGSVSTLTIQRTQQEDSAVYLCASSQGSYQPQHFGDGTRLSIL.